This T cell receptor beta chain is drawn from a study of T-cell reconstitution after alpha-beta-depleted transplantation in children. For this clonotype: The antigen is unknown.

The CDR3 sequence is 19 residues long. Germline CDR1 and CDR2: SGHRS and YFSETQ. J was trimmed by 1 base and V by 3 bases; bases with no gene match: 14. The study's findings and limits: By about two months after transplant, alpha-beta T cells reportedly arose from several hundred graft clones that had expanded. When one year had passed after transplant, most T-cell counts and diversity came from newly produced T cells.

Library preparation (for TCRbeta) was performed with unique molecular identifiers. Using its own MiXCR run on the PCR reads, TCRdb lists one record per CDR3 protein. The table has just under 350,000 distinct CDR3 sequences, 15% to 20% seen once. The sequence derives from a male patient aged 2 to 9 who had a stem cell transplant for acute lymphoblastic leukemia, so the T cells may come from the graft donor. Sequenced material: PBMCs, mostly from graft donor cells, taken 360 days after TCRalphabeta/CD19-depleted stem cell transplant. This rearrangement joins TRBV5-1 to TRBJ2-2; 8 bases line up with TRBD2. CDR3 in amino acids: CASSSHRRRLAQNTGELFF. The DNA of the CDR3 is TGCGCCAGCAGCTCCCACCGGCGCCGACTAGCGCAGAACACCGGGGAGCTGTTTTTT.